This T cell receptor beta chain was profiled in a study of human T cells and chemical hapten exposure (dated by TCRdb to about 2021). Study-wide context: For sensitization, 2% DPC in acetone was applied to a roughly 2 cm by roughly 2 cm area of upper inner arm skin. Patch tests used Finn chambers with 0.01% DPC on the upper back, scored after 6 days by International Contact Dermatitis Research Group standards. Nearly 30 alopecia patients provided blood for TCR sequencing at one to four time points (pre-sensitization, 2, 6 and 24 weeks). Libraries were combined into a pool for sequencing, and differences in TCR yield between samples came mainly from small differences in library volumes within the pool. The mostly female patient cohort included alopecia areata with under or over 50% scalp involvement, alopecia totalis and alopecia universalis. Throughout the study period of roughly 24 weeks, patients also received therapeutic DPC doses to the scalp every week. The study tracked peripheral blood TCR repertoire changes in vivo during primary and secondary sensitization to the hapten diphenylcyclopropenone (DPC) in alopecia patients. Blood samples were taken from patients before sensitization (week 0) and then at 2, 6 and about 24 weeks after DPC sensitization.

Details on this clonotype: Its target antigen remains unknown. Per-base qualities were not stored, and no clone one base away is much larger.

Libraries were made using RACE. The sample was run on a NextSeq 500. Library preparation attached unique molecular identifiers to individual cDNA molecules for quantitative, reproducible TCR counting. For every blood RNA sample, sequencing covered both the TCR alpha and TCR beta chains. Concerning the study's data processing: Samples had a median of around 92,000 TCRs, with a range from about 23,224 to 750,000. The Decombinator software suite was used to annotate V, J and CDR3 in the TCR reads. Every sample was subsampled to the same number of TCRs (28,000) for the PS versus PT1 abundance plots. Expanded TCRs were defined as absent before sensitization and observed at least eight times at the 2-week time point. TCRdb reworked the public reads: Q25 trimming with fastp, MiXCR clone assembly, productive beta chains retained. Records with the same CDR3 protein are collapsed into one entry carrying the most frequent genes and DNA. The V and J calls were determined by TCRdb, not by the authors. The sample records some 180,000 distinct CDR3 sequences, under 25% of which are singletons. 6% to 8% of the sample belongs to the ten largest clones.

Here is what the overall study found, with its caveats: The number of PT1 expanded TCRs positively correlated with patch test score, significant at thresholds 8, 16 and 32 but not 4. Compared with pre-sensitization or healthy control sets, expanded TCRs formed significantly more large CDR3 similarity clusters, which is consistent with antigen-driven responses. Alopecia, a presumed autoimmune disease, was present in all patients, so the immune response of the patients might differ from that of healthy individuals. After repeated subsampling, the strength of the expansion versus patch-test correlation and the threshold at which it became significant changed. DPC sensitization did not change how many TCRs were above 1 in 1000 frequency, and no evidence was found of alterations in global repertoire structure.

The CDR3, cysteine through phenylalanine, is 11 amino acids long. Left in the record is the CDR3 DNA by itself, 33 bases read in frame from the first base. V lost 5 bases and J lost 2 bases; the stretch between them is 6 bases long. The germline V gene supplies CDR1 SQVTM and CDR2 ANQGSEA. Read against the paper, the sample's time point label means: patch test 1, 2 weeks after DPC sensitization. The label giving this sample's treatment or condition can be read as: therapeutic diphenylcyclopropenone sensitization with weekly scalp DPC. Blood at each patch-test visit was drawn before the patch test was applied. Patients were eligible if aged 18 to 70, diagnosed with alopecia and judged suitable for DPC therapy, and pregnant patients were excluded. Total RNA was extracted from unfractionated whole blood that had been collected in Tempus Blood RNA tubes.

The chain uses TRBV29-1 and TRBJ2-5; the D gene remains uncertain. The TCR comes from a woman aged 50 to 60 with alopecia areata. Some clones in this sample may be carry-over from other donors' samples. The material was whole blood, obtained in connection with sensitization to the hapten diphenylcyclopropenone (DPC). The nucleotide sequence is TGCAGCGTTATGACACAAGAGACCCAGTACTTC. Its protein reads: CSVMTQETQYF.